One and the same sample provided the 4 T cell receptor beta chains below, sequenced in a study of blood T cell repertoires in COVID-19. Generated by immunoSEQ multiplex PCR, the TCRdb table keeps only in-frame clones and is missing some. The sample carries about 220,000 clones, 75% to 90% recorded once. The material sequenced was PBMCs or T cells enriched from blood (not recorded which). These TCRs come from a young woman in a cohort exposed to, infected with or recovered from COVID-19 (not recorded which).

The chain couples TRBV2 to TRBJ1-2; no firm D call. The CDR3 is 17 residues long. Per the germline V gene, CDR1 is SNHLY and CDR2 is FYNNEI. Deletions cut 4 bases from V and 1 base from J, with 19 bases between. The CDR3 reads CASSVYPGRTLNYGYTF. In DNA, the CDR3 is TGTGCCAGCAGTGTTTACCCGGGTCGAACTCTTAACTATGGCTACACCTTC.

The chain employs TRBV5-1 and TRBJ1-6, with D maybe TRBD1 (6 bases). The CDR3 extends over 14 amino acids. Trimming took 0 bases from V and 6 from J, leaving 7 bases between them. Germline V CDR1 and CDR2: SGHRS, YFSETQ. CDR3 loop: CASSLGQANSPLHF. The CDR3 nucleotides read TGCGCCAGCAGCTTGGGACAGGCTAATTCACCCCTCCACTTT.

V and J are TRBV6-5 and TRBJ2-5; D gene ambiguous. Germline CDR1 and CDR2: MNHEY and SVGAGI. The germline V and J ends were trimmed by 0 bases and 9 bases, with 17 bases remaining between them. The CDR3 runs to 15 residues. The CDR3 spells CASSYSAVPTSAQYF. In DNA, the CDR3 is TGTGCCAGCAGTTACTCCGCAGTCCCCACATCCGCCCAGTACTTC.

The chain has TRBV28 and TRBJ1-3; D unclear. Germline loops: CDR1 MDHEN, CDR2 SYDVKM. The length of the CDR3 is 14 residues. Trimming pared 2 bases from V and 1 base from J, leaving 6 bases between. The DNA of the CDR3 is TGTGCCAGCAGTTTAGGCGGGTCTGGAAACACCATATATTTT. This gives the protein CASSLGGSGNTIYF.